These 27 T cell receptor beta chains share one sample of origin, sequenced in a study of blood T cells in healthy people across ages. A second PCR of 7 to 11 cycles used a sample-barcoded 5' primer and a J-beta primer mix. TCRdb analysed the 5' RACE reads with MiXCR anew, one entry per CDR3 protein. The sample shows more than 1.4 million distinct CDR3 sequences, approximately 38% of them seen only once. The sequenced sample was blood. The receptor source for this set is a woman aged 18-29 years in good health.

The J gene is TRBJ2-1, the V gene TRBV6-5, with D perhaps matching TRBD2 (6 bases). Germline V lookup: CDR1 MNHEY, CDR2 SVGAGI. The length of the CDR3 is 15 residues. V lost 6 bases and J lost 2, with 14 bases in between. CDR3 residues: CASSYETSTYNEQFF. DNA of the CDR3: TGTGCCAGCAGCTACGAGACTAGTACCTACAATGAGCAGTTCTTC.

The CDR3 DNA reads as TGTGCCTGGAGTGTACGGAGTAATTCACCCCTCCACTTT. Its protein is CAWSVRSNSPLHF. The chain combines TRBV30 with TRBJ1-6; no firm D call. Trimming pared 0 bases from V and 6 bases from J, leaving 6 bases between. The CDR3 runs to 13 residues. CDR1 is GTSNPN, CDR2 SVGIG, per germline (reference sequence).

The rearrangement links TRBV20-1 to TRBJ2-7; TRBD2 agrees at 8 bases. The CDR3 is 14 amino acids. Germline V gene sequence: CDR1 DFQATT, CDR2 SNEGSKA (reference sequence). The V and J ends lost 6 bases and 3 bases, in that order; junction bases with no gene match: 10. CDR3 in amino acids: CSANGAGGGYEQYF. The CDR3 nucleotides read TGCAGTGCAAACGGGGCGGGAGGAGGCTACGAGCAGTACTTC.

The J gene is TRBJ2-7, the V gene TRBV12-3 or TRBV12-4; D perhaps matches TRBD1 (5 bases). The CDR3 spans 14 residues. V shed 2 bases and J shed 1 base, with 9 bases lying between them. The CDR3 DNA reads TGTGCCAGCAGTTTAACAGGAAAGTCCTACGAGCAGTACTTC. This translates into CASSLTGKSYEQYF.

The table lists this clonotype with a few counts. This chain joins TRBV5-1 and TRBJ1-5; D may be TRBD1 (6 bases). Germline V CDR1 and CDR2: SGHRS, YFSETQ. Trimming pared 3 bases from V and 3 bases from J, leaving 16 bases between. The CDR3 length is 16 residues. The CDR3 loop reads CASSSTPGQSNQPQHF. The CDR3 nucleotides read TGCGCCAGCAGCTCGACCCCCGGACAGTCCAATCAGCCCCAGCATTTT.

The chain combines TRBV29-1 with TRBJ1-1, with 7 bases fitting TRBD1. The CDR3 length is 14 residues. Looked up from germline, CDR1 is SQVTM and CDR2 is ANQGSEA. V shed 7 bases and J 0 bases; nucleotides not matched to a gene: 8. The CDR3, as DNA: TGCAGCGCCCGGACAGGCCTATTGAACACTGAAGCTTTCTTT. As protein: CSARTGLLNTEAFF.

The V gene is TRBV2, the J gene TRBJ1-1, with 8 positions matching TRBD1. Per germline, CDR1 SNHLY and CDR2 FYNNEI. CDR3 length: 15 residues. The junction had 6 bases not matched to a gene; V was cut back by 2 bases and J by 4 bases. Here the CDR3 DNA reads TGTGCCAGCAGTGAACAGGGGGCGCCGGGCACTGAAGCTTTCTTT. It is translated as CASSEQGAPGTEAFF.

The chain recombines TRBV20-1 with TRBJ2-3, with TRBD2 matching 10 bases. Germline V gene data show CDR1 as DFQATT and CDR2 as SNEGSKA (reference sequence). The CDR3 spans 17 residues. Trimming took 4 bases from V and 3 from J; bases not matched to a gene: 13. The CDR3 loop reads CSATPLFSSGGTDTQYF. The CDR3 nucleotides read TGCAGTGCTACCCCGTTATTCTCTAGCGGGGGTACAGATACGCAGTATTTT.

The chain combines TRBV4-2 with TRBJ2-2, with D possibly being TRBD2 (5 bases). Germline CDR1 reads LGHNA; CDR2 reads YNFKEQ. The CDR3 is made up of 14 amino acids. Trimming removed 1 base from V and 6 bases from J, with 9 bases in between. CDR3 sequence reads: CASSQGTVAGELFF. CDR3 nucleotide sequence: TGTGCCAGCAGCCAAGGGACTGTGGCCGGGGAGCTGTTTTTT.

The chain joins TRBV7-9 to TRBJ1-2; D is perhaps TRBD1 (6 bases). Trimming pared 5 bases from V and 9 bases from J, leaving 10 bases between. The V gene's germline CDR1 is SEHNR and CDR2 FQNEAQ (reference sequence). The CDR3 has 11 residues. CDR3 amino acids: CASSPGQSYTF. In DNA form, the CDR3 reads TGTGCCAGCAGCCCGGGACAAAGCTACACCTTC.

V gene TRBV6-5 combines with J gene TRBJ2-1; D not resolved. The end of the DNA is better explained by TRBJ2-7, so the J call may be wrong. The CDR3 has 13 amino acids. Germline V gene sequence: CDR1 MNHEY, CDR2 SVGAGI. CDR3: CASSYSAYNEQYF. CDR3 DNA: TGTGCCAGCAGTTACTCGGCGTACAATGAGCAGTACTTC.

This clonotype was observed a few times. The rearrangement uses TRBV7-2 and TRBJ2-1; 7 bases fit TRBD2. Germline-derived CDR1 and CDR2 are SGHTA and FQGNSA. J was trimmed by 4 bases and V by 3 bases; bases with no gene match: 6. The CDR3 covers 15 residues. The CDR3 DNA reads as TGTGCCAGCAGCTTTGCTAGCGGCCCTTACAATGAGCAGTTCTTC. Translation gives CASSFASGPYNEQFF.

The gene calls are TRBV6-2 or TRBV6-3 and TRBJ2-5; D is perhaps TRBD1 (5 bases). TRBJ2-7 matches the DNA end more closely, so the J call is doubtful. Germline CDR1 reads MNHEY; CDR2 reads SVGEGT. The CDR3 is 15 residues long. The CDR3 region is CASSRPPTVNYEQYF. Written as DNA, the CDR3 is TGTGCCAGCAGCCGACCCCCGACAGTGAACTACGAGCAGTACTTC.

This chain joins TRBV20-1 and TRBJ2-5, with D possibly matching TRBD2 (6 bases). The DNA end favors TRBJ2-7, so the J call may be wrong. The germline V gene encodes CDR1 DFQATT and CDR2 SNEGSKA (reference sequence). There are 18 residues in the CDR3. The CDR3 protein is CSAPAGRGYPSVPYEQYF. Here the CDR3 DNA reads TGCAGTGCCCCGGCCGGGCGGGGCTACCCTAGTGTCCCTTACGAGCAGTACTTC.

This clonotype was counted between two and nine times. The chain links TRBV29-1 to TRBJ2-7; TRBD2 matches 13 bases. CDR3 length: 16 amino acids. Germline V gene sequence: CDR1 SQVTM, CDR2 ANQGSEA. V lost 3 bases, J lost 5 bases, and 10 bases stayed unmatched. CDR3 DNA sequence: TGCAGCGTTGATGGAGAGGGACTAGCGGGACAGGACGAGCAGTACTTC. It translates to CSVDGEGLAGQDEQYF.

The chain is built from TRBV2 and TRBJ1-2; 7 bases are a match to TRBD1. V dropped 9 bases and J dropped 6; count of bases not matched to a gene: 7. From germline, CDR1 is SNHLY and CDR2 FYNNEI. The CDR3 runs to 12 residues. CDR3 protein: CASKQGSDGYTF. CDR3 DNA sequence: TGTGCCAGTAAACAGGGGTCTGATGGCTACACCTTC.

This clonotype was counted only a few times. The chain recombines TRBV20-1 with TRBJ1-1; possibly TRBD1 for D (5 bases). Germline V gene lookup returns CDR1 DFQATT and CDR2 SNEGSKA (reference sequence). This CDR3 region has 13 residues. Trimming removed 5 bases at V and 0 bases at J, with 10 bases between. The CDR3 protein is CSASGLMNTEAFF. The CDR3 DNA reads TGCAGTGCTTCGGGACTTATGAACACTGAAGCTTTCTTT.

This clonotype was seen only a few times. The chain uses TRBV7-2 and TRBJ2-4; D may be TRBD2 (5 bases). Trimming shortened V by 2 bases and J by 4 bases, and 12 bases separated the two germline ends. The CDR3 consists of 15 residues. Looked up from germline, CDR1 is SGHTA and CDR2 is FQGNSA. CDR3 coding DNA: TGTGCCAGCAGCTTAAGTGTGGTAGCGAAAAACATTCAGTACTTC. The encoded protein is CASSLSVVAKNIQYF.

There are a few counts of this clonotype. The rearrangement uses TRBV6-2 or TRBV6-3 and TRBJ1-5, with 7 nucleotides matching TRBD1. V gave up 8 bases and J gave up 1 base; unmatched junction bases: 8. The CDR3 loop spans 15 amino acids. CDR1 is MNHEY and CDR2 is SVGEGT in the germline V gene. Here the CDR3 reads CASGLGGGSNQPQHF. CDR3 in DNA: TGTGCCAGCGGGTTAGGGGGCGGCAGCAATCAGCCCCAGCATTTT.

This clonotype has a count of ten or more. The CDR3 reads CASTPEPTRGGANVLTF. The CDR3 region has the DNA TGTGCCAGCACTCCTGAACCGACCAGGGGAGGGGCCAACGTCCTGACTTTC. The rearrangement links TRBV5-5 to TRBJ2-6; D perhaps matches TRBD1 (6 bases). This CDR3 region has 17 residues. V was pared by 6 bases and J by 4 bases, with 20 bases between. Germline-derived CDR1 and CDR2 are SGHKS and YYEKEE (reference sequence).

Worth noting for this clonotype: A junction boundary mismatches the germline segment, possibly from a read error. The chain carries TRBV20-1 and TRBJ2-3; 12 bases line up with TRBD2. The germline gives CDR1 DFQATT, CDR2 SNEGSKA (reference sequence). The CDR3 has 16 residues. In nucleotides, the CDR3 is TGCAGTGCTAGGGGACTAGCGGGCGCTAGCACAGATACGCGGTATTTT. Protein product: CSARGLAGASTDTRYF.

This clonotype has only a few counts. The J gene is TRBJ2-3, the V gene TRBV20-1; D is unclear. There are 13 residues in the CDR3. The V gene lost 0 bases and the J gene lost 9 bases, with 13 bases spanning the gap. The germline CDR1 and CDR2 sequences are DFQATT and SNEGSKA (reference sequence). The DNA for the CDR3 is TGCAGTGCTAGAGACAGGACCGTAGAAACGCAGTATTTT. This codes for CSARDRTVETQYF.

This clonotype was observed a handful of times. The chain joins TRBV6-5 to TRBJ2-1; D might be TRBD2 (6 bases). CDR1 MNHEY and CDR2 SVGAGI come from the germline V gene. V lost 2 bases to trimming and J lost 2 bases, with 10 bases between them. This CDR3 region has 15 residues. The CDR3 spells CASSYNGGTYNEQFF. In DNA form, the CDR3 reads TGTGCCAGCAGTTACAACGGGGGTACCTACAATGAGCAGTTCTTC.

This clonotype was recorded many times. This sequence joins TRBV4-1 and TRBJ1-2; D unresolved. The germline V and J ends were trimmed by 0 bases and 6 bases, with 5 bases remaining between them. CDR3 size: 12 residues. The germline CDR1 and CDR2 sequences are MGHRA and YSYEKL. CDR3 loop: CASSQDMDGYTF. The CDR3 DNA is TGCGCCAGCAGCCAAGATATGGATGGCTACACCTTC.

This clonotype appeared a single time. The chain carries TRBV12-3 or TRBV12-4 and TRBJ2-5, with 11 bases identical to TRBD2. Trimming removed 6 bases from V and 4 bases from J; junction bases left unmatched: 10. The CDR3 spans 16 residues. As DNA, the CDR3 is TGTGCCAGCAGCCTTAGCGGGAGGGGACTTAGAGAGACCCAGTACTTC. The encoded protein is CASSLSGRGLRETQYF.

The chain uses TRBV6-1 and TRBJ2-3; D is possibly TRBD2 (5 bases). The length of the CDR3 is 14 residues. The germline V and J ends were trimmed by 4 bases and 0 bases, with 8 bases remaining between them. CDR1 is MNHNS, CDR2 SASEGT, per germline. The DNA for the CDR3 is TGTGCCAGCAGTGTTTGGACTAGCACAGATACGCAGTATTTT. Translated, it gives CASSVWTSTDTQYF.

The rearrangement uses TRBV18 and TRBJ2-1; D unresolved. The ends were cut back, 3 bases at V and 9 bases at J, with 6 bases in the middle. The CDR3 extends over 11 amino acids. CDR1 and CDR2 from the germline V gene are KGHSH and LQKENI. The CDR3 DNA reads TGTGCCAGCTCACCCACTACTGAGCAGTTCTTC. Translation gives CASSPTTEQFF.